These T cell receptor beta chains were read from a single sample in a study of tumor-infiltrating lymphocytes in primary liver carcinoma. One entry per CDR3 protein results from TCRdb running MiXCR on the multiplex PCR reads. The sample has around 170,000 distinct CDR3 sequences, about 55% seen once; the top ten hold approximately 70%. Sequencing input: peripheral blood. The source is a man aged 35 to 55 with primary liver carcinoma and hepatitis B virus infection. Both conserved end residues are part of each CDR3. The D gene is left open where the match is weak. The size entry is marked missing in some rows and otherwise reads once, few, many or a size class.

j_gene,len,v_gene,abundance,d_gene,CDR3nt,CDR3aa
TRBJ1-1,12,TRBV10-1,once,NA,TGCGCCAGAGCGAAAGTCAACACTGAAGCTTTCTTT,CARAKVNTEAFF
TRBJ2-1,14,TRBV11-2,many,NA,TGTGCCAGCAGCTTAGGACAGACCTACAATGAGCAGTTCTTC,CASSLGQTYNEQFF
TRBJ1-5,14,TRBV4-1,many,TRBD1,TGCGCCAGCAGCCACCGACAGGGTCTAGGGCCCCAGCATTTT,CASSHRQGLGPQHF
TRBJ2-3,14,TRBV29-1,many,TRBD2,TGCAGCGTGCAGCGGGGACTTGGCACAGATACGCAGTATTTT,CSVQRGLGTDTQYF
TRBJ2-1,15,TRBV5-4,NA,TRBD2,TGTGCCAGCAGCTTGGTTGCGGGAGCAAACAATGAGCAGTTCTTC,CASSLVAGANNEQFF
TRBJ2-2,14,TRBV30,NA,NA,TGTGCCTGGAGAATACAGGGGAACACCGGGGAGCTGTTTTTT,CAWRIQGNTGELFF
TRBJ2-5,15,TRBV28,few,TRBD2,TGTGCTAGCAGCCGACTAGCGAAATATCAAGAGACCCAGTACTTC,CASSRLAKYQETQYF
TRBJ2-5,17,TRBV10-2,NA,NA,TGCACCAGCAGTGATCAACGACTTGGGAACCAAGGAGAGACCCAGTACTTC,CTSSDQRLGNQGETQYF
TRBJ2-2,15,TRBV12-3/TRBV12-4,few,NA,TGTGCCAGCAGCGTCGGGGGAGCGGGCACCGGGGAGCTGTTTTTT,CASSVGGAGTGELFF
TRBJ2-1,14,TRBV11-1,NA,TRBD2,TGTGCCAGCAGCCTCCGACTAGCGGGAGAGACACAGTTCTTC,CASSLRLAGETQFF
TRBJ2-3,15,TRBV30,once,TRBD1,TGTGCCTGGAGTGTGGGACAGGGGCACACAGATACGCAGTATTTT,CAWSVGQGHTDTQYF
TRBJ2-7,13,TRBV11-2,NA,NA,TGTGCCGGCAGCTTAGCGGCAGGAGCCGAGCAGTACTTC,CAGSLAAGAEQYF
TRBJ2-1,15,TRBV12-3/TRBV12-4,many,NA,TGTGCCAGCAGTCCTGGGGGGGCATCAAGAAATGAGCAGTTCTTC,CASSPGGASRNEQFF
TRBJ2-7,14,TRBV11-2,NA,TRBD1,TGTGCCAGCAGCTCCCTGGGACAGGGGTGCGAGCAGTACTTC,CASSSLGQGCEQYF
TRBJ2-3,16,TRBV6-6,NA,NA,TGTGCCAGCAGTTCCCGCCCAGAGGGGGGCACAGATACGCAGTATTTT,CASSSRPEGGTDTQYF
TRBJ2-7,15,TRBV4-1,NA,NA,TGCGCCAGCAGCCAAAGTTCGGAAAGCTCCTACGAGCAGTACTTC,CASSQSSESSYEQYF
TRBJ2-1,12,TRBV6-5,few,NA,TGTGCCAGCAGCCTTCATGGAACTGAGCAGTTCTTC,CASSLHGTEQFF
TRBJ2-1,14,TRBV12-3/TRBV12-4,many,NA,TGTGCCAGCACCGTGGGGGTGGAATACAATGAGCAGTTCTTC,CASTVGVEYNEQFF
TRBJ2-5,13,TRBV6-6,NA,NA,TGTGCCAGCAGTTATGGGCTAGAGGGGACCCAGTACTTC,CASSYGLEGTQYF
TRBJ2-7,15,TRBV5-5,NA,NA,TGTGCCAGCAGCTTGGTTGGGGGTGCACCCTACGAGCAGTACTTC,CASSLVGGAPYEQYF
TRBJ2-7,15,TRBV11-2,NA,NA,TGTGCCAGCAGCTTGTGGGAAAGGAGATCCTACGAGCAGTACTTC,CASSLWERRSYEQYF
TRBJ2-5,15,TRBV28,NA,TRBD2,TGTGCCAGCAGTACCGGAGGACTAGGGCAAGAGACCCAGTACTTC,CASSTGGLGQETQYF
TRBJ2-5,15,TRBV29-1,few,TRBD2,TGCAGCGTTGAAGTGGTGCGGGAGGTTGGGGAGACCCAGTACTTC,CSVEVVREVGETQYF
TRBJ1-1,10,TRBV29-1,many,NA,TGCAGCGTTCTCGGCACTGAAGCTTTCTTT,CSVLGTEAFF
TRBJ2-1,15,TRBV11-2,many,TRBD2,TGTGCCAGCTTGGATATCGGACTAGCCATGGGTGAGCAGTTCTTC,CASLDIGLAMGEQFF
TRBJ2-1,17,TRBV11-2,NA,TRBD2,TGTGCCAGCAGCTTATTTCCTCTCGGGAGGGCTGGGATTGAGCAGTTCTTC,CASSLFPLGRAGIEQFF
TRBJ2-3,14,TRBV11-2,NA,NA,TGTGCCAGCAACTTGAGTAGCGGCACAGATACGCAGTATTTT,CASNLSSGTDTQYF
TRBJ2-7,13,TRBV28,NA,NA,TGTGCCAGCAGAAAAAAGGGGTCCTACGAACAGTACTTC,CASRKKGSYEQYF
TRBJ2-3,12,TRBV6-6,few,NA,TGTGCCAGCTCAGTGGGCACAGATACGCAGTATTTT,CASSVGTDTQYF
TRBJ1-1,14,TRBV12-3/TRBV12-4,NA,TRBD1,TGTGCCAGCAGTTTAAACAGGGGTTACACTGAAGCTTTCTTT,CASSLNRGYTEAFF
TRBJ1-2,16,TRBV10-2,NA,NA,TGCGCCAGCAGTGATATGGCAGGCCCCATTGGCTATGGCTACACCTTC,CASSDMAGPIGYGYTF
TRBJ1-1,12,TRBV10-3,many,NA,TGTGCCATCGGTTCAGGGGAAACTGAAGCTTTCTTT,CAIGSGETEAFF
TRBJ2-3,16,TRBV6-1,NA,TRBD2,TGTGCCAGCAGTGTAAGGACTAGCGGGGCCACAGATACGCAGTATTTT,CASSVRTSGATDTQYF
TRBJ2-3,16,TRBV10-3,NA,NA,TGTGCCATCAGTGAGTCACGAGGCCCTAGCACAGATACGCAGTATTTT,CAISESRGPSTDTQYF
TRBJ2-3,13,TRBV14,NA,TRBD1,TGTGCCAGCAGCCAGTCAGGGGGAGATACGCAGTATTTT,CASSQSGGDTQYF
TRBJ2-3,16,TRBV11-3,NA,TRBD1,TGTGCCAGCAGCTGGGGGGGGGGACAGGGAACAGATACGCAGTATTTT,CASSWGGGQGTDTQYF
TRBJ1-1,13,TRBV10-3,NA,NA,TGTGCCATCAGTGAAGAGGGGTACGGTGAAGCTTTCTTT,CAISEEGYGEAFF
TRBJ2-1,15,TRBV6-5,NA,TRBD2,TGTGCCAGCAGTTATGCCGGGACTAGTGGCAATGAGCAGTTCTTC,CASSYAGTSGNEQFF
TRBJ2-7,14,TRBV6-5,NA,TRBD2,TGTGCCAGCAGTTTCGGAATAGCGGGATCGGAGCAGTACTTC,CASSFGIAGSEQYF
TRBJ2-1,14,TRBV11-3,once,NA,TGTGCCAGCAGCTTAGTTGGCTCCAACAATGAGCGGTTCTTC,CASSLVGSNNERFF
TRBJ2-3,16,TRBV11-2,NA,TRBD2,TGTGCCGACTCCGAGCGGGAGGGCGGGGAAACAGATACGCAGTATTTT,CADSEREGGETDTQYF
TRBJ2-2,15,TRBV11-3,NA,TRBD1,TGTACCAGCAGCCCAGGACAGGGGGCTGCCGGGGAGCTGTTTTTT,CTSSPGQGAAGELFF
TRBJ1-2,13,TRBV4-1,NA,NA,TGCGCCAGCAGCCTCTCGACGGGCTATGGCTACACCTTC,CASSLSTGYGYTF
TRBJ2-7,16,TRBV6-6,once,NA,TGTGCCATCAGTTACTCGCCAGGGAGGACGACCTACGAGCAGTACTTC,CAISYSPGRTTYEQYF
TRBJ2-6,17,TRBV6-5,NA,TRBD1,TGTGCCAGCGGTTCTCCGGGACAGACATCTGGGGCCAGCGTCCTGACTTTC,CASGSPGQTSGASVLTF
TRBJ2-7,14,TRBV29-1,few,NA,TGCAGCGTTGACCGTCCCGGACAGCCCTACGAGCAGTACTTC,CSVDRPGQPYEQYF
TRBJ1-5,15,TRBV30,NA,NA,TGTGCCTGGAGTGTAGGCCAAGGGGACAATCAGCCCCAGCATTTT,CAWSVGQGDNQPQHF
TRBJ1-1,14,TRBV11-2,many,NA,TGTGCCAGCAGCTTAGACTGGACGGGCACTGAAGCTTTCTTT,CASSLDWTGTEAFF
TRBJ2-3,15,TRBV6-5,few,TRBD2,TGTGCCAGCAGGCCGACTAGCGGGAGAGGAGATACGCAGTATTTT,CASRPTSGRGDTQYF
TRBJ2-5,17,TRBV4-2,few,TRBD1,TGTGCCAGCAGCCCCCAAGCCGGGACAGGGGGTTATGAGACCCAGTACTTC,CASSPQAGTGGYETQYF
TRBJ2-7,11,TRBV6-5,NA,TRBD1,TGTGCCAGCGGTCGGACAGGGGAGCAGTACTTC,CASGRTGEQYF
TRBJ2-3,14,TRBV11-2,NA,NA,TGTGCGAGCAGCCTCGGACCCGGGGGAGATATGCAGTATTTT,CASSLGPGGDMQYF
TRBJ2-5,14,TRBV11-2,many,NA,TGTGCCAGCAGCTACATCTCAAGTCAAGAGACCCAGTACTTC,CASSYISSQETQYF
TRBJ2-7,12,TRBV29-1,few,NA,TGCAGCGTTGACTTACAGGGTGATGAGCAGTACTTC,CSVDLQGDEQYF
TRBJ2-3,18,TRBV6-1,once,TRBD2,TGTGCCAGCCTTCAAACTAGCGGGAGGGCTTTGTACACAGATACGCAGTATTTT,CASLQTSGRALYTDTQYF